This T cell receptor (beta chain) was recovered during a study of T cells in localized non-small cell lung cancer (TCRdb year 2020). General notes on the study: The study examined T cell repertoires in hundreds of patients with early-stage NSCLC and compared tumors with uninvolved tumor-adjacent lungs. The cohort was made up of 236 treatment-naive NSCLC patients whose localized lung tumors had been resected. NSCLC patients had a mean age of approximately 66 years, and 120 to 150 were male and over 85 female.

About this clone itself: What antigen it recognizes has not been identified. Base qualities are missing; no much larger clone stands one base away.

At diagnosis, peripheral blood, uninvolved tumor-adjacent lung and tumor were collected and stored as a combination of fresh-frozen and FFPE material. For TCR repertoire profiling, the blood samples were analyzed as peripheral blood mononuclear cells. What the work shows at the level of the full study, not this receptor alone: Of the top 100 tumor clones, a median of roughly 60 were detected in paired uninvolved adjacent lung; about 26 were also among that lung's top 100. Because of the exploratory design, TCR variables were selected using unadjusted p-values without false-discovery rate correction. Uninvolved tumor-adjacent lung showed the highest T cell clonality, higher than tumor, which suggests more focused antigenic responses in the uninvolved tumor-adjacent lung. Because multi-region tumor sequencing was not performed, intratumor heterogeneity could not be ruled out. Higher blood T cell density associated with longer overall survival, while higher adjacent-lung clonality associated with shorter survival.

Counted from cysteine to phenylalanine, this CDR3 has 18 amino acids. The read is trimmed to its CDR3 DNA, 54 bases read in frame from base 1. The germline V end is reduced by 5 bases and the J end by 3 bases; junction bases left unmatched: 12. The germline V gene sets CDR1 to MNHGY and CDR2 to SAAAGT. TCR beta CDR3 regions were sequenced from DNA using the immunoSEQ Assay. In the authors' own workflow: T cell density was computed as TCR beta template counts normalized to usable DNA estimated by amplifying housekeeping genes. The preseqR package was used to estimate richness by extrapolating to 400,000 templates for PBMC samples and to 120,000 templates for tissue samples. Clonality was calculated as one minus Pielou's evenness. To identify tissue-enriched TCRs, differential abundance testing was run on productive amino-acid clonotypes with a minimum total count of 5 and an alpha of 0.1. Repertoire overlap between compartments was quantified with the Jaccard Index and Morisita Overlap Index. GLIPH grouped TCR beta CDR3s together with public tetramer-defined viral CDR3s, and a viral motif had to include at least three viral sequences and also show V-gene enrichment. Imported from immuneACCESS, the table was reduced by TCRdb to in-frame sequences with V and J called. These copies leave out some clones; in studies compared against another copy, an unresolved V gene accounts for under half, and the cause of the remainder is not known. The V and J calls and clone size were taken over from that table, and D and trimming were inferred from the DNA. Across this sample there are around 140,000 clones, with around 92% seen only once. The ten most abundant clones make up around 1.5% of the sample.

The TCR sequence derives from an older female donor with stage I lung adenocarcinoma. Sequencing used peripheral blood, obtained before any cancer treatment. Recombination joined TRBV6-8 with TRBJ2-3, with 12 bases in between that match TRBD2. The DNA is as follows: TGTGCCAGCAGTAACAGACTAGCGGGAGTTATTCCGACAGATACGCAGTATTTT. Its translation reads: CASSNRLAGVIPTDTQYF.